Listed here are 6 T cell receptor beta chains from one sample, sequenced in a study of long-term antiretroviral therapy in people with HIV. Sequencing used immunoSEQ v3.0 at survey level. TCRdb's table, derived via immunoSEQ multiplex PCR, lists solely in-frame clones and lacks some. The repertoire holds some 38,000 clones, with around 86% as singletons. The input for sequencing was unsorted PBMCs, taken 1.5 years after starting antiretroviral therapy. Source of these receptors: a man aged 18 to 30 with HIV.

The CDR3 loop is CASSFNRADDTDTQYF. CDR3 sequence (DNA): TGTGCCAGCAGTTTTAATAGGGCGGACGACACAGATACGCAGTATTTT. The chain employs TRBV27 and TRBJ2-3; no definite D call. Germline V CDR1 and CDR2: MNHEY, SMNVEV (reference sequence). V dropped 3 bases and J dropped 2 bases, with 15 bases sitting between them. The CDR3 consists of 16 residues.

The chain is built from TRBV28 and TRBJ2-3; 7 bases match TRBD1. The CDR3 totals 17 residues. V trimming: 4 bases; J trimming: 0 bases; junction bases outside the gene matches: 10. Germline loops: CDR1 MDHEN, CDR2 SYDVKM. The chain's CDR3 is CASSSTSGRGSTDTQYF. CDR3 DNA: TGTGCCAGCAGTTCCACGTCGGGCAGGGGGAGCACAGATACGCAGTATTTT.

This clone appeared once. This chain links TRBV28 with TRBJ2-1; 8 bases agree with TRBD1. J was trimmed by 7 bases and V by 6 bases; bases with no gene match: 8. Germline loops: CDR1 MDHEN, CDR2 SYDVKM. CDR3 length equals 14 residues. The DNA for the CDR3 is TGTGCCAGCAGCAGGGACAGGTTTTCGAATGAGCAGTTCTTC. Translation: CASSRDRFSNEQFF.

Remarks on this clone: A read error may produce the germline difference seen at one junction end. The chain combines TRBV7-7 with TRBJ2-2; 9 bases map to TRBD1. Germline-derived CDR1 and CDR2 are SSHAT and FNYEAQ (reference sequence). This CDR3 is 13 amino acids long. This CDR3 is CASSLQGAGELFF. CDR3 nucleotides: TGTGCTAGCAGCTTACAGGGGGCGGGGGAGCTGTTTTTT.

The sample holds one count of this clone. The rearrangement uses TRBV10-3 and TRBJ2-5; 14 bases are a match to TRBD2. This CDR3 has 16 amino acids. With 4 bases clipped from V and 7 bases from J, the junction kept 8 bases outside the gene matches. Germline loops: CDR1 ENHRY, CDR2 SYGVKD. The CDR3 sequence: CAISVSGTSGSGTQYF. CDR3 bases: TGTGCCATCAGTGTTTCCGGGACTAGCGGGAGCGGGACCCAGTACTTC.

This sequence joins TRBV7-9 and TRBJ2-7, with 9 bases fitting TRBD2. Unmatched junction bases numbered 9, after V lost 3 bases and J lost 6 bases. Germline CDR1 is SEHNR and CDR2 is FQNEAQ (reference sequence). The CDR3 runs to 15 residues. CDR3 protein: CASSFSGRTPGEQYF. The CDR3 DNA reads as TGTGCCAGCAGCTTTAGCGGGAGAACCCCTGGCGAGCAGTACTTC.